The clone carrying this T cell receptor beta chain has a handful of counts. Its antigen is unknown. This sample is drawn from a study of identical twins. TCRdb re-called the 5' RACE reads through MiXCR, storing one row per CDR3 protein. This sample has roughly 630,000 distinct CDR3 sequences, with roughly 7.2% found just once. Study observations and caveats: A partial confounding effect on zero-insertion analyses could come from invariant MAIT and iNKT cells. Out-of-frame beta chain sequences displayed weaker excess sharing between twins.

V shed 0 bases and J shed 6 bases, with 18 bases lying between them. The CDR3 is made up of 15 amino acids. The germline CDR1 and CDR2 sequences are DFQATT and SNEGSKA (reference sequence). A further study also used this sample, focusing on yellow fever vaccine responses in identical twins. That source reports: Reportedly, twins showed a vaccine T cell response that looked partly convergent and partly personalized.

This sequence joins TRBV20-1 and TRBJ2-7, with D perhaps given as TRBD1 or TRBD2 (5 bases each). The sample consisted of PBMCs. The clonotype was recovered from a woman under 30 in good health. The CDR3 reads CSARDRAVGVGEQYF. CDR3 coding DNA: TGCAGTGCTAGAGATCGGGCGGTGGGGGTTGGCGAGCAGTACTTC.